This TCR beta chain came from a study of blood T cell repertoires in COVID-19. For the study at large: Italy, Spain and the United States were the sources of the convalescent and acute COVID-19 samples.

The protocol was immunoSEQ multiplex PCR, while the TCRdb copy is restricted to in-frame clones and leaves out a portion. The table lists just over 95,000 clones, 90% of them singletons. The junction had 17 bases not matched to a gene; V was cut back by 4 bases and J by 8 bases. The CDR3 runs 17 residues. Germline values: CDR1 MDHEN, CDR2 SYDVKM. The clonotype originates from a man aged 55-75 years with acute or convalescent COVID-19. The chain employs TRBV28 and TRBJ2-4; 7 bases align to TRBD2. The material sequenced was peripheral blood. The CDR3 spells CASSSLPSSGGADIQYF. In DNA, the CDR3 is TGTGCCAGCAGTTCACTCCCCTCGTCGGGGGGTGCGGACATTCAGTACTTC.